This TCR beta chain is drawn from a study of cytomegalovirus exposure and HLA in healthy donors. Trimming removed 5 bases from V and 3 bases from J; junction bases left unmatched: 6. This CDR3 is built from 14 residues. The germline CDR1 and CDR2 sequences are SGHRS and YFSETQ. The PCR used 60 Vbeta and 13 Jbeta primers. The data were produced by immunoSEQ multiplex PCR, yet TCRdb's version contains in-frame clones alone and is incomplete. The sample records about 140,000 clones, 65% to 85% being singletons. Study-wide points: About 87% or about 30% of the time was how often most TCR beta V segments were productive, according to an earlier analysis. Presence/absence analyses treated sequencing depth as roughly uniform across donors. DRB1 had the most TCR associations and HLA-C the fewest, a later analysis found, with rates varying by HLA locus.

As to this clone: Its antigen is as yet unknown.

The clonotype was recovered from a man aged 18 to 30 in good health and CMV-seronegative. Sequencing was performed on PBMCs. The gene calls are TRBV5-1 and TRBJ2-7; the match to TRBD1 covers 9 bases. CDR3 loop: CASSTGTGYYEQYF. For the CDR3, the DNA is TGCGCCAGCAGTACCGGGACAGGGTACTACGAGCAGTACTTC.